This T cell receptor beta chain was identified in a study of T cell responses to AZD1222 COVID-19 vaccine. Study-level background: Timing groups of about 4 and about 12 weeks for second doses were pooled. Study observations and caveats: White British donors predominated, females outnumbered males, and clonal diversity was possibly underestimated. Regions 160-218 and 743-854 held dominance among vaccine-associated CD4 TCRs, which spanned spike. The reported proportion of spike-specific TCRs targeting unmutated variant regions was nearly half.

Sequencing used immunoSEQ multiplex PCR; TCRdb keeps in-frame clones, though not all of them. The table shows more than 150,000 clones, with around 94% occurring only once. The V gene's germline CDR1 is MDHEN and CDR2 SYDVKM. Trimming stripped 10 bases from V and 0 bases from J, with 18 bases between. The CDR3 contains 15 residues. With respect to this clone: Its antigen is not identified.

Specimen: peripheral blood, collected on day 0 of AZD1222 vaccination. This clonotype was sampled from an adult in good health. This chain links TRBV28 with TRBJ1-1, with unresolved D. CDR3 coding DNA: TGTGCCACCCGTCCCATTAGGGCTGTGAACACTGAAGCTTTCTTT. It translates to CATRPIRAVNTEAFF.